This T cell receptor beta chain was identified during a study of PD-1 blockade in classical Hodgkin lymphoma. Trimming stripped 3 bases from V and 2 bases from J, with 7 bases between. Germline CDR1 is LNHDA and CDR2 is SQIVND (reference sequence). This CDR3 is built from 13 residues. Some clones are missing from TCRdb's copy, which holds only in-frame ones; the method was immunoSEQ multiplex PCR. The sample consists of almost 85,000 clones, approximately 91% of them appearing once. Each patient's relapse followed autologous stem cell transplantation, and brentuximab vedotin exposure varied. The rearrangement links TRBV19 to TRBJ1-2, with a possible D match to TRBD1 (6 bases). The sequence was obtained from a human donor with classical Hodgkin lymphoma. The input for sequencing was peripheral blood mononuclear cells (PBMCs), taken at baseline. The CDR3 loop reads CASSIQGNYGYTF. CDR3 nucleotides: TGTGCCAGTAGTATCCAGGGGAACTATGGCTACACCTTC.